The 22 T cell receptor beta chains below were found in one sample sequenced in a study of shared clonotypes between healthy human individuals. Clones were sequenced by immunoSEQ multiplex PCR, and TCRdb holds only the in-frame ones, with some missing. The table has about 2,200,000 clones, about 93% seen once. CD45RO-negative, CCR7-positively selected cells formed the naive CD8 fraction, excluding terminally differentiated effector memory CD45RA+ cells. Sequences were obtained from naive CD8+ T cells from PBMCs. The receptor source for this set is a man aged 18 to 35 in good health. Some clones in this sample may be carry-over from other donors' samples.

The rearrangement links TRBV7-2 to TRBJ2-3; perhaps D is TRBD1 or TRBD2 (5 bases each). In germline, CDR1 is SGHTA, CDR2 FQGNSA. V gave up 3 bases and J gave up 0 bases, with 22 bases separating them. The CDR3 has 19 residues. CDR3 region: CASSFRGAGRPSSTDTQYF. The DNA of the CDR3 is TGTGCCAGCAGCTTCCGGGGTGCAGGGCGGCCTTCTAGCACAGATACGCAGTATTTT.

The gene calls are TRBV27 and TRBJ2-1, with a possible D match to TRBD2 (5 bases). This CDR3 contains 16 residues. Germline V CDR1 and CDR2: MNHEY, SMNVEV (reference sequence). The germline V and J ends were trimmed by 7 bases and 7 bases, with 23 bases remaining between them. CDR3 sequence: CASKSIALRLGNEQFF. The DNA for the CDR3 is TGTGCCAGCAAAAGTATAGCGCTCCGACTGGGGAATGAGCAGTTCTTC.

The chain couples TRBV9 to TRBJ2-2; D may be TRBD1 or TRBD2 (5 bases each). V was shortened by 3 bases and J by 4 bases, with 10 bases between the two germline ends. CDR3 length: 14 amino acids. CDR1 is SGDLS and CDR2 is YYNGEE in the germline V gene. CDR3 loop: CASSARDLTGELFF. CDR3 in DNA: TGTGCCAGCAGCGCCCGGGACCTCACCGGGGAGCTGTTTTTT. Using reference TRBV9 and TRBJ2-2 for the parts outside the CDR3, the full variable domain is DSGVTQTPKHLITATGQRVTLRCSPRSGDLSVYWYQQSLDQGLQFLIQYYNGEERAKGNILERFSAQQFPDLHSELNLSSLELGDSALYFCASSARDLTGELFFGEGSRLTVL.

V and J are TRBV4-3 and TRBJ2-7, with 7 nucleotides matching TRBD2. The CDR3 loop spans 15 amino acids. The V and J ends lost 4 bases and 2 bases, in that order; junction bases with no gene match: 8. Looked up from germline, CDR1 is LGHNA and CDR2 is YSLEER. CDR3: CASSPSWGGAYEQYF. CDR3 DNA: TGCGCCAGCAGCCCTTCATGGGGGGGGGCCTACGAGCAGTACTTC.

The chain has TRBV4-3 and TRBJ2-5; 9 nucleotides line up with TRBD2. The CDR3 extends over 17 amino acids. V lost 1 base to trimming and J lost 1 base; unmatched junction nucleotides: 7. The germline gives CDR1 LGHNA, CDR2 YSLEER. CDR3 DNA: TGCGCCAGCAGCCAAGGATACGGGACTAGCTCCCAAGAGACCCAGTACTTC. It encodes CASSQGYGTSSQETQYF.

CDR3: CASSLGRRATNEKLFF. The CDR3 DNA reads TGTGCCAGCAGCTTAGGGAGACGAGCAACTAATGAAAAACTGTTTTTT. The chain couples TRBV7-9 to TRBJ1-4; no clear D gene. V dropped 1 base and J dropped 0 bases, with 9 bases sitting between them. Germline CDR1 SEHNR, CDR2 FQNEAQ (reference sequence). This CDR3 region has 16 residues.

The chain has TRBV27 and TRBJ2-7, with 14 bases lining up with TRBD2. CDR1 MNHEY and CDR2 SMNVEV come from the germline V gene (reference sequence). V was clipped by 4 bases and J by 5 bases; unmatched bases: 10. There are 17 residues in the CDR3. CDR3 in amino acids: CASSSRTSGRHFNEQYF. In DNA form, the CDR3 reads TGTGCCAGCAGTTCCCGGACTAGCGGGAGGCATTTTAACGAGCAGTACTTC.

Written as DNA, the CDR3 is TGTGCCAGCGGCCCGGGACAGGGGGCGGGGGAGCAGTACTTC. Its translation: CASGPGQGAGEQYF. The chain couples TRBV9 to TRBJ2-7; 12 bases are a match to TRBD1. This CDR3 contains 14 residues. CDR1 and CDR2 (germline): SGDLS, YYNGEE. Unmatched junction bases numbered 9, after V lost 7 bases and J lost 7 bases.

The chain links TRBV5-6 to TRBJ1-1; D possibly corresponds to TRBD1 (6 bases). This CDR3 is 13 amino acids long. Trimming left V 7 bases short and J 2 bases short, with 12 bases between. The germline gives CDR1 SGHDT, CDR2 YYEEEE. The CDR3, as DNA: TGTGCCAGCGGTGGACAGCCAAACACTGAAGCTTTCTTT. Translated: CASGGQPNTEAFF.

This chain uses TRBV13 with TRBJ1-2; no firm D call. CDR1 and CDR2 (germline): PRHDT, FYEKMQ (reference sequence). Trimming pared 5 bases from V and 4 bases from J, leaving 17 bases between. This CDR3 is built from 15 residues. DNA for the CDR3: TGTGCCAGCAGCCCGGCGGGGTCCGTCGGCTATGGCTACACCTTC. Translation gives CASSPAGSVGYGYTF.

A remark on this clone: Other DNA sequences within the sample encode an identical CDR3. The CDR3 region has the DNA TGCGCCAGCAGCCAAGACAGGGGGTCCTACAATGAGCAGTTCTTC. This sequence encodes CASSQDRGSYNEQFF. V and J are TRBV4-1 and TRBJ2-1, with 7 positions matching TRBD1. Germline V gene lookup returns CDR1 MGHRA and CDR2 YSYEKL. This CDR3 has 15 residues. V lost 0 bases to trimming and J lost 1 base; unmatched junction nucleotides: 0.

The chain is built from TRBV7-8 and TRBJ2-7; TRBD2 is a possible D gene (6 bases). Germline V lookup: CDR1 SGHVS, CDR2 FQNEAQ. Between the trimmed V and J ends, which lost 4 bases and 0 bases, there was a span of 19 bases. The length of the CDR3 is 17 residues. The CDR3 here is CASSSEGGTDHSYEQYF. DNA for the CDR3: TGTGCCAGCAGCTCGGAAGGCGGGACCGACCACTCCTACGAGCAGTACTTC.

Here the CDR3 DNA reads TGTGCCAGCAGCTACAAGGGGAGCGGCTTTCAGCCCCAGCATTTT. Translation: CASSYKGSGFQPQHF. J is TRBJ1-5 and V is TRBV7-8, with a weak D call TRBD1 (5 bases). Per the germline V gene, CDR1 is SGHVS and CDR2 is FQNEAQ. The CDR3 has 15 amino acids. Trimming took 4 bases from V and 6 from J, leaving 16 bases between them.

The chain has TRBV6-5 and TRBJ2-2; tentatively, D is TRBD1 (6 bases). The CDR3 runs to 16 residues. Trimming pared 4 bases from V and 8 bases from J, leaving 20 bases between. Per germline, CDR1 MNHEY and CDR2 SVGAGI. The DNA for the CDR3 is TGTGCCAGCAGTTCCACAATACAGGGCCCGGTTGGGGAGCTGTTTTTT. Protein: CASSSTIQGPVGELFF.

The chain uses TRBV6-1 and TRBJ2-1; D possibly corresponds to TRBD2 (7 bases). CDR1 is MNHNS, CDR2 SASEGT, per germline. The V and J ends lost 4 bases and 3 bases respectively, with 13 bases between them. There are 15 residues in the CDR3. The chain's CDR3 is CASSAGRGFYNEQFF. CDR3 nucleotide sequence: TGTGCCAGCAGTGCGGGGAGGGGGTTCTACAATGAGCAGTTCTTC.

The chain couples TRBV7-3 to TRBJ2-1, with D uncertain. The CDR3 has 10 amino acids. The germline V gene encodes CDR1 SGHTA and CDR2 FQGTGA. Trimming stripped 11 bases from V and 7 bases from J, with 9 bases between. The CDR3 bases are TGTGCCGACTTCCAGAATGAGCAGTTCTTC. Its translation is CADFQNEQFF.

The CDR3 DNA sequence: TGCGCCAGCAGCTTGTTTACAGGGCCAAGATACAATGAGCAGTTCTTC. Translation gives CASSLFTGPRYNEQFF. V gene TRBV5-1 combines with J gene TRBJ2-1; D may be TRBD1 (6 bases). The CDR3 covers 16 residues. CDR1 SGHRS and CDR2 YFSETQ come from the germline V gene. With 1 base removed from V and 4 bases from J, the gap between germline ends came to 15 bases.

The rearrangement links TRBV2 to TRBJ1-5, with a tentative D call TRBD1 (5 bases). Trimming took off 1 base at V and 7 bases at J, with 14 bases between the two ends. This CDR3 has 15 amino acids. Germline-derived CDR1 and CDR2 are SNHLY and FYNNEI. The chain's CDR3 is CASSEVSQGGQPQHF. In nucleotides, the CDR3 is TGTGCCAGCAGTGAAGTGTCGCAGGGTGGACAGCCCCAGCATTTT.

The rearrangement joins TRBV4-2 to TRBJ2-3; D is perhaps TRBD2 (5 bases). The CDR3 sequence is 17 residues long. Trimming pared 0 bases from V and 3 bases from J, leaving 16 bases between. Germline V gene lookup returns CDR1 LGHNA and CDR2 YNFKEQ. CDR3 sequence: CASSQDAGYSSTDTQYF. The CDR3, as DNA: TGTGCCAGCAGCCAAGATGCGGGCTACTCGTCAACAGATACGCAGTATTTT.

This chain joins TRBV9 and TRBJ2-3, with 8 nucleotides matching TRBD2. The CDR3 contains 15 residues. Per germline, CDR1 SGDLS and CDR2 YYNGEE. V trimming: 6 bases; J trimming: 0 bases; junction bases outside the gene matches: 6. The CDR3 nucleotides read TGTGCCAGCACTTACTCTAGCGGGAGCACAGATACGCAGTATTTT. Its protein product is CASTYSSGSTDTQYF.

This clone was detected a few times. The junction shows a germline mismatch at one end, possibly a read error. This sequence joins TRBV28 and TRBJ1-1; D is uncertain. The CDR3 is 12 residues long. The germline V gene encodes CDR1 MDHEN and CDR2 SYDVKM. The CDR3 sequence is CASSERPAPVVF. CDR3 sequence (DNA): TGTGCCAGCAGCGAGAGACCGGCCCCCGTCGTCTTT.

The chain has TRBV7-6 and TRBJ1-1, with D maybe TRBD1 (6 bases). V lost 0 bases to trimming and J lost 1 base, with 18 bases between them. This CDR3 region has 18 residues. Germline V CDR1 and CDR2: SGHVS, FNYEAQ. For the CDR3, the DNA is TGTGCCAGCAGCTTAGCGCCTGGGGACAAAATAGGGAACACTGAAGCTTTCTTT. Translated, it gives CASSLAPGDKIGNTEAFF.